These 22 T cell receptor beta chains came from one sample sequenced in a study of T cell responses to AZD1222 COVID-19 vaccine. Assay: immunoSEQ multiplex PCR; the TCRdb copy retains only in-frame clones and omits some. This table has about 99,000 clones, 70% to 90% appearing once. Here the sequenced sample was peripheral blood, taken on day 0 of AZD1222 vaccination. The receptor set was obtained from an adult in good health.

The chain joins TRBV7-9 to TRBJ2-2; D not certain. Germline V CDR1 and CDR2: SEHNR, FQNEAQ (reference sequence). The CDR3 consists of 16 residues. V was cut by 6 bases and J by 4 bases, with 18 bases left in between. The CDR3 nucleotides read TGTGCCAGCAGTTTCGCAGGCCCCCGGTCCACCGGGGAGCTGTTTTTT. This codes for CASSFAGPRSTGELFF.

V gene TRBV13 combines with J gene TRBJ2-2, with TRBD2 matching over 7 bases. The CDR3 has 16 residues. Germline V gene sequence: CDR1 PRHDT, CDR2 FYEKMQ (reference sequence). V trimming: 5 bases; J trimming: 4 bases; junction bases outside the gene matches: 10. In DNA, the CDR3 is TGTGCCAGCAGCGCGCGTTCGGGCGGGAGCACCGGGGAGCTGTTTTTT. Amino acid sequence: CASSARSGGSTGELFF.

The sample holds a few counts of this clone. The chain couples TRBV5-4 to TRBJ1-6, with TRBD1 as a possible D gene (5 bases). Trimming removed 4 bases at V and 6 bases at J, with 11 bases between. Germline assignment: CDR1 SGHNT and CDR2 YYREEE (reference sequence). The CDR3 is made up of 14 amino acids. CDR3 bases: TGTGCCAGCAGCGGGGGAAGGGCTAATTCACCCCTCCACTTT. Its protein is CASSGGRANSPLHF.

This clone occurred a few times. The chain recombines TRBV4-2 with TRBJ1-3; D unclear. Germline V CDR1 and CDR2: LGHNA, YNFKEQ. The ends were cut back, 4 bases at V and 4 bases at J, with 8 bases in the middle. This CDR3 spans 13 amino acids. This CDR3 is CASSLEGGNTIYF. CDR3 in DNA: TGTGCCAGCAGCCTTGAGGGAGGAAACACCATATATTTT.

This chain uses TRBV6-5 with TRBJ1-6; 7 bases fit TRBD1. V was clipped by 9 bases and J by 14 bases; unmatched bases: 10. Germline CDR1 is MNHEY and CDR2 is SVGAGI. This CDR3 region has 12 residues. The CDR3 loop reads CASQKQGLALHF. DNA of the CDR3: TGTGCCAGTCAGAAACAGGGGTTAGCCCTCCACTTT.

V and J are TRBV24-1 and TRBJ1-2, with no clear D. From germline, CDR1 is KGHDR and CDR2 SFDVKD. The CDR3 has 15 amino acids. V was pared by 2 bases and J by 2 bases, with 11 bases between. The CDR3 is CATSDSRLGNYGYTF. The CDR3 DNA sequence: TGTGCCACCAGTGATTCCCGTTTAGGGAACTATGGCTACACCTTC.

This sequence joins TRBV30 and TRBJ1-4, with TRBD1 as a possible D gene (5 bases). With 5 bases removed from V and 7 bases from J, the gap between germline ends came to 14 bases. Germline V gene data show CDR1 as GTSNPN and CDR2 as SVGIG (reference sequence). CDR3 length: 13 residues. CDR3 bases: TGTGCCTGGGGATCGATCGGGGGTGAAAAACTGTTTTTT. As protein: CAWGSIGGEKLFF.

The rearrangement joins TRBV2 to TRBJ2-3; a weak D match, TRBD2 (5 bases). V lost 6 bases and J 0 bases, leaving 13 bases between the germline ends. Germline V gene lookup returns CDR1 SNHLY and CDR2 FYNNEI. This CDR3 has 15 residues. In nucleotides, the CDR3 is TGTGCCAGCAGGAGCGGCCAGAGTAGCACAGATACGCAGTATTTT. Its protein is CASRSGQSSTDTQYF.

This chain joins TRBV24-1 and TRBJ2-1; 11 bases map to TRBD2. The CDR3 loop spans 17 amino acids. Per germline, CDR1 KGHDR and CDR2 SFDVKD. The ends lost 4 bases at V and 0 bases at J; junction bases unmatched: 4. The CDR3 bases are TGTGCCACCAGTGACCCCACTAGCGGGAGCTCCTACAATGAGCAGTTCTTC. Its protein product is CATSDPTSGSSYNEQFF.

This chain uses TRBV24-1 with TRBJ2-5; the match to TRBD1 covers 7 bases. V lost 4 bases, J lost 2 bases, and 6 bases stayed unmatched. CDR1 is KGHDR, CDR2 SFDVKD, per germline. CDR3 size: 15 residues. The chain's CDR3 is CATSDQDRLQETQYF. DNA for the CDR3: TGTGCCACCAGTGACCAGGACAGGTTACAAGAGACCCAGTACTTC.

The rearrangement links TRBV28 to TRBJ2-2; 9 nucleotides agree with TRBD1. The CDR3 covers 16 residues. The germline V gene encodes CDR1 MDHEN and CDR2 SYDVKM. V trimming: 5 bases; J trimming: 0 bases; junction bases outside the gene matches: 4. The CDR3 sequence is CASSQTGGPNTGELFF. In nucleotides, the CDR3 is TGTGCCAGCAGTCAAACAGGGGGCCCGAACACCGGGGAGCTGTTTTTT.

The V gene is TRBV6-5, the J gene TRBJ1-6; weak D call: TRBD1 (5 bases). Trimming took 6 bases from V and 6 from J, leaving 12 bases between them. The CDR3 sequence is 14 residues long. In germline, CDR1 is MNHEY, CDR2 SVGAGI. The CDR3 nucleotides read TGTGCCAGCAGCTTCCGGGACCTTAATTCACCCCTCCACTTT. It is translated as CASSFRDLNSPLHF.

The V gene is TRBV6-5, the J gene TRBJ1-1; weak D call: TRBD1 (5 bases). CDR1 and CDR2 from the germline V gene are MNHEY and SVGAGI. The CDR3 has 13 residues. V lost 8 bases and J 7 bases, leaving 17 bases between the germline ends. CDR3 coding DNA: TGTGCCAGCGGGGCCCTTTGGGGTGGTGAAGCTTTCTTT. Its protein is CASGALWGGEAFF.

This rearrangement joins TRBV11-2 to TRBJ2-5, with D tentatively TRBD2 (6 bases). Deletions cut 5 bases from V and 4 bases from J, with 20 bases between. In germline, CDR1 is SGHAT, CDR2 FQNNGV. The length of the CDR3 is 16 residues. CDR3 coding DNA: TGTGCCAGCAGCCAAGGTGGTGGAGCCGGGGGAGAGACCCAGTACTTC. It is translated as CASSQGGGAGGETQYF.

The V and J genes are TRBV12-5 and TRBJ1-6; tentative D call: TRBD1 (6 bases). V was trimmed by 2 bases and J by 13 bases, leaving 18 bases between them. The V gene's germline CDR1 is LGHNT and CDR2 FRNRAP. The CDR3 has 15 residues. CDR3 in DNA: TGTGCTAGTGGTTTGCGCGATACAGGGAATGGCCCCCTCCACTTT. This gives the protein CASGLRDTGNGPLHF.

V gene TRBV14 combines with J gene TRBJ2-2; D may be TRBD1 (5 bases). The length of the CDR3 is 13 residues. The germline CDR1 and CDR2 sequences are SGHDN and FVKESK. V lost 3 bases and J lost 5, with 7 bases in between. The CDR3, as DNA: TGTGCCAGCAGCCAGGGGCTAACCGGGGAGCTGTTTTTT. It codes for CASSQGLTGELFF.

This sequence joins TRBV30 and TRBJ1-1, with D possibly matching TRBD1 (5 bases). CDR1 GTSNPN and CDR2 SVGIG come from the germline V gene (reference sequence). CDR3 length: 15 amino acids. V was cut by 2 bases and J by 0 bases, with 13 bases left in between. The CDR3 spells CAWSMGGRMNTEAFF. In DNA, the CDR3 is TGTGCCTGGAGTATGGGGGGTAGGATGAACACTGAAGCTTTCTTT.

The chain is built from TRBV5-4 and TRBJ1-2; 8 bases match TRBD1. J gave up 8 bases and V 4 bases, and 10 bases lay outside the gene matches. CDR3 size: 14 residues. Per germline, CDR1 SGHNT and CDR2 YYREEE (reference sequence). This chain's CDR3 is CASSPSRDRLGYTF. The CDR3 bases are TGTGCCAGCAGCCCAAGCCGGGACAGGCTGGGCTACACCTTC. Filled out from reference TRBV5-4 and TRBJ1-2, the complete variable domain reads ETGVTQSPTHLIKTRGQQVTLRCSSQSGHNTVSWYQQALGQGPQFIFQYYREEENGRGNFPPRFSGLQFPNYSSELNVNALELDDSALYLCASSPSRDRLGYTFGSGTRLTVV.

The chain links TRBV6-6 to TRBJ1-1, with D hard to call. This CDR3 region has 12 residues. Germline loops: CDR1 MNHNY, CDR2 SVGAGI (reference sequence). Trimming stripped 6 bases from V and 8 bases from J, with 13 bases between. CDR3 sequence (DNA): TGTGCCAGCAGCCAGGCCCGCGACGAAGCTTTCTTT. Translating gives CASSQARDEAFF.

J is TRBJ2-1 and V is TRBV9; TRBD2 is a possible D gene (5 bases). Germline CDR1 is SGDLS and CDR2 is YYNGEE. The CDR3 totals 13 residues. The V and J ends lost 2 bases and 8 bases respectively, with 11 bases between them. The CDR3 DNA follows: TGTGCCAGCAGCGTCGGGCTAGCCCATGAGCAGTTCTTC. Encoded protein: CASSVGLAHEQFF. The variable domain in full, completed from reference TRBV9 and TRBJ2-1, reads DSGVTQTPKHLITATGQRVTLRCSPRSGDLSVYWYQQSLDQGLQFLIQYYNGEERAKGNILERFSAQQFPDLHSELNLSSLELGDSALYFCASSVGLAHEQFFGPGTRLTVL.

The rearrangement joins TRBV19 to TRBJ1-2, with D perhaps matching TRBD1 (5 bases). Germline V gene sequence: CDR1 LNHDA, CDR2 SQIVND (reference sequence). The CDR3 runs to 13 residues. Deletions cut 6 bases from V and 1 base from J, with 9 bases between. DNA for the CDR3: TGTGCCAGTAGCCGGGACCGTAACTATGGCTACACCTTC. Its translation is CASSRDRNYGYTF.

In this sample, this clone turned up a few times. The DNA of the CDR3 is TGTGCCAGCAGCGCCCTGACTAGCGGGGTCACAGATACGCAGTATTTT. It yields the protein CASSALTSGVTDTQYF. V usage is TRBV9 and J usage is TRBJ2-3, with 11 bases matching TRBD2. CDR1 is SGDLS and CDR2 is YYNGEE in the germline V gene. The CDR3 is 16 amino acids. The trim removed 3 bases at V and 2 bases at J, leaving 5 bases unmatched.